These T cell receptor beta chains were read from a single sample in a study of blood T cell repertoires in COVID-19. The protocol was immunoSEQ multiplex PCR, while the TCRdb copy is restricted to in-frame clones and leaves out a portion. The sample includes roughly 150,000 clones, under 90% seen only once; the top ten take about 1.5%. Input material: PBMCs or T cells enriched from blood (not recorded which). The receptors originated from a woman aged 18-30 years who had been exposed to COVID-19. Each CDR3 is given with its conserved first and last residue. The D gene is left open where the match is weak. Rows may omit the clone size; those that give it use once, few, many or a size class.

v_call	j_call	clone_size	cdr3_length	d_call	cdr3_nt	cdr3_aa
TRBV6-5	TRBJ2-1	.	15	.	TGTGCCACCACCCAGCCGGGTCGACCCTACAATGAGCAGTTCTTC	CATTQPGRPYNEQFF
TRBV3-1/TRBV3-2	TRBJ1-2	.	14	TRBD1	TGTGCCAGCAGCCATCTGGACAGGGCCTATGGCTACACCTTC	CASSHLDRAYGYTF
TRBV7-2	TRBJ2-2	.	17	.	TGTGCCAGCAGCCTCCGATGGGGGGGCCCGAACACCGGGGAGCTGTTTTTT	CASSLRWGGPNTGELFF
TRBV4-1	TRBJ2-7	.	17	TRBD1	TGCGCCAGCAGCCAAGAAATGGTCGCGGGACAGGGCTACGAGCAGTACTTC	CASSQEMVAGQGYEQYF
TRBV7-2	TRBJ2-1	.	15	.	TGTGCCAGCAGCCCCAGACCGGGAAGGGGGAATGAGCAGTTCTTC	CASSPRPGRGNEQFF
TRBV27	TRBJ2-7	.	14	.	TGTGCCAGCAGTTTGGGCAGGACTACGAACGAGCAGTACTTC	CASSLGRTTNEQYF
TRBV3-1/TRBV3-2	TRBJ2-6	.	19	TRBD2	TGTGCCAGCAGCCAAGGTCCGGGGGGAAAAGACTCTGGGGCCAACGTCCTGACTTTC	CASSQGPGGKDSGANVLTF
TRBV11-2	TRBJ2-1	.	15	TRBD1	TGTGCCAGCAGCCCTATTAAGGACAGGGGAGATGAGCAGTTCTTC	CASSPIKDRGDEQFF
TRBV19	TRBJ2-2	.	14	TRBD1	TGTGCCAGTAGTCATACACAGGGGGCCGGGGAGCTGTTTTTT	CASSHTQGAGELFF
TRBV28	TRBJ2-7	.	11	.	TGTGCCGCGGCGGGATCCTACGAGCAGTACTTC	CAAAGSYEQYF
TRBV29-1	TRBJ2-7	.	16	.	TGCAGCGTTGAAGGATCGATGGGACACGGTTTGTACGAGCAGTACTTC	CSVEGSMGHGLYEQYF
TRBV5-5	TRBJ1-1	few	13	.	TGTGCCAGCAGCCAACAGCAGAACACTGAAGCTTTCTTT	CASSQQQNTEAFF
TRBV19	TRBJ1-2	few	14	TRBD1	TGTGCCAGTAGTGTCACACAGGGGATCTATGGCTACACCTTC	CASSVTQGIYGYTF
TRBV5-4	TRBJ1-2	.	15	TRBD1	TGTGCCAGCAGCGTAGGACAGGGCCTCGGCTATGGCTACACCTTC	CASSVGQGLGYGYTF
TRBV7-9	TRBJ2-5	.	14	.	TGTGCCAGCACCAATAGGGAAGGGGTTGAGACCCAGTACTTC	CASTNREGVETQYF
TRBV6-5	TRBJ1-1	.	16	TRBD1	TGTGCCAGCAGTTACTACCGCGGGACAGGGGGTTTCGAAGCTTTCTTT	CASSYYRGTGGFEAFF
TRBV30	TRBJ1-4	.	14	TRBD1	TGTGCCTGCCGGACAGGGGAATTGGAGGAAAAACTGTTTTTT	CACRTGELEEKLFF
TRBV10-2	TRBJ1-6	.	14	TRBD1	TGCGCCACCTCGACAGGGACCTACAATTCACCCCTCCACTTT	CATSTGTYNSPLHF
TRBV30	TRBJ2-7	.	15	TRBD2	TGTGCCTGGAGTGTTCCCCCTAGCGGGAAGTACGAGCAGTACTTC	CAWSVPPSGKYEQYF
TRBV28	TRBJ1-5	.	16	.	TGTGCCAGCAGTTTATTTGGGGGGGTCCACAATCAGCCCCAGCATTTT	CASSLFGGVHNQPQHF
TRBV7-4	TRBJ1-3	.	16	.	TGTGCCAGCCCCGGAGGTGAGTCTGGGGCTGGAAACACCATATATTTT	CASPGGESGAGNTIYF
TRBV12-5	TRBJ2-7	.	15	.	TGTGCTAGTGGTTTGTTTGCAGGGAAGACGGTTGAGCAGTACTTC	CASGLFAGKTVEQYF
TRBV19	TRBJ2-1	.	16	TRBD2	TGTGCCAGTAGGGATAGCGGGGGCAGCTCCTACAATGAGCAGTTCTTC	CASRDSGGSSYNEQFF
TRBV7-3	TRBJ2-7	.	16	.	TGTGCCAGCAGCTTAGATCCGGGACTGGCTCCCTACGAGCAGTACTTC	CASSLDPGLAPYEQYF
TRBV5-3	TRBJ2-5	.	14	.	TGTGCCAGAAGCTCCCGGAAAATGGAGGAGACCCAGTACTTC	CARSSRKMEETQYF
TRBV19	TRBJ1-5	.	15	.	TGTGCCAGTAGTATGCTGGAGTATAGCAATCAGCCCCAGCATTTT	CASSMLEYSNQPQHF
TRBV19	TRBJ2-5	once	12	TRBD1	TGTGCCAGTAGGGACAGGGGTGAGACCCAGTACTTC	CASRDRGETQYF
TRBV18	TRBJ2-7	.	14	.	TGTGCCAGCTCGCCAGGGACAAGAACCTACGAGCAGTACTTC	CASSPGTRTYEQYF
TRBV19	TRBJ1-5	.	13	.	TGTGCCAGTAGTATAGATCAGAGGCAGCCCCAGCATTTT	CASSIDQRQPQHF
TRBV30	TRBJ1-5	.	17	.	TGTGCCTGGAGTGTACAAGTTCTCCGTTATAGCAATCAGCCCCAGCATTTT	CAWSVQVLRYSNQPQHF
TRBV5-4	TRBJ2-4	few	17	.	TGTGCCAGCAGCTTGGCCCTGGGGAGCGGGGCCAAAAACATTCAGTACTTC	CASSLALGSGAKNIQYF
TRBV7-9	TRBJ2-7	.	14	TRBD2	TGTGCCAGCAGCTTGACTAGCGGGAAAGGCGAGCAGTACTTC	CASSLTSGKGEQYF
TRBV24-1	TRBJ2-1	few	16	.	TGTGCCACCAGTGATTTGGTAGGCGGCTCCTACAATGAGCAGTTCTTC	CATSDLVGGSYNEQFF
TRBV9	TRBJ1-1	.	16	.	TGTGCCAGCAGCGTAACCGCGGGGACGTTGAACACTGAAGCTTTCTTT	CASSVTAGTLNTEAFF
TRBV4-3	TRBJ2-2	.	15	.	TGCGCCAGCAGACAATCCTGGGGGGTCACCGGGGAGCTGTTTTTT	CASRQSWGVTGELFF
TRBV27	TRBJ2-7	.	14	TRBD2	TGTGCCAGCAGTAGGACTAGCCCTCCCTACGAGCAGTACTTC	CASSRTSPPYEQYF
TRBV11-2	TRBJ2-7	once	14	.	TGTGCCAGCAGCTTAGATTTAACAGTGTACGAGCAGTACTTC	CASSLDLTVYEQYF
TRBV18	TRBJ2-5	.	14	.	TGTGCCAGCTCACCACAACCAGGGGTCGAGACCCAGTACTTC	CASSPQPGVETQYF
TRBV27	TRBJ1-1	.	16	.	TGTGCCAGCAGTTTTATAGGTGTCGGCAGGGGCGATGAAGCTTTCTTT	CASSFIGVGRGDEAFF
TRBV5-1	TRBJ2-1	.	14	.	TGCGCCAGCAGAAGGGAGAGCTCCTACAATGAGCAGTTCTTC	CASRRESSYNEQFF